Described below is a single T cell receptor (beta chain) sequence and its context. Its antigen remains unidentified. Sequencing was performed with immunoSEQ multiplex PCR; in TCRdb, only in-frame clones are kept and a portion is missing. Of roughly 56,000 clones listed, roughly three quarters are singletons. This entry is derived from a study of OX40 agonist ivuxolimab in advanced cancers. Whole-study results and caveats: The study observed clonal expansion of CD4+ and CD8+ blood T cells by week 6 at 0.1 to 3.0 mg/kg. The mean number of expanded clones was higher in CD8+ T cells than in CD4+.

This TCR was sampled from an adult with an advanced solid tumor such as melanoma, head and neck, liver or kidney cancer. The input for sequencing was CD4+ or CD8+ T cells sorted from blood, taken in a trial of the OX40 agonist ivuxolimab.

Here the CDR3 DNA reads TGTGCCAGTAGTACAACCGCGGGACTAGCTGGTGAGCAGTTCTTC. It translates to CASSTTAGLAGEQFF. The genes are TRBV19 and TRBJ2-1, with TRBD2 matching 9 bases. The V segment lost 4 bases and the J segment 9 bases; nucleotides outside the gene matches: 10. Germline V gene sequence: CDR1 LNHDA, CDR2 SQIVND (reference sequence). This CDR3 has 15 residues.